A single TCR beta chain is shown here with its context. Profiled with immunoSEQ multiplex PCR; TCRdb holds only in-frame clones, not every one. The sample lists about 27,000 clones; approximately 90% were seen once. The data are from a study of blood T cell repertoires in COVID-19. The junction had 9 bases not matched to a gene; V was cut back by 4 bases and J by 5 bases. The CDR3 is made up of 15 amino acids. CDR1 SGDLS and CDR2 YYNGEE come from the germline V gene. Input material: peripheral blood. J is TRBJ2-3 and V is TRBV9; 8 bases fit TRBD2. This TCR came from a human donor in a cohort sampled during active COVID-19. This CDR3 is CASSLSGAARDTQYF. The CDR3 DNA is TGTGCCAGCAGCCTTAGCGGGGCGGCTAGAGATACGCAGTATTTT. Full variable domain (remainder filled in from reference TRBV9 and TRBJ2-3): DSGVTQTPKHLITATGQRVTLRCSPRSGDLSVYWYQQSLDQGLQFLIQYYNGEERAKGNILERFSAQQFPDLHSELNLSSLELGDSALYFCASSLSGAARDTQYFGPGTRLTVL.